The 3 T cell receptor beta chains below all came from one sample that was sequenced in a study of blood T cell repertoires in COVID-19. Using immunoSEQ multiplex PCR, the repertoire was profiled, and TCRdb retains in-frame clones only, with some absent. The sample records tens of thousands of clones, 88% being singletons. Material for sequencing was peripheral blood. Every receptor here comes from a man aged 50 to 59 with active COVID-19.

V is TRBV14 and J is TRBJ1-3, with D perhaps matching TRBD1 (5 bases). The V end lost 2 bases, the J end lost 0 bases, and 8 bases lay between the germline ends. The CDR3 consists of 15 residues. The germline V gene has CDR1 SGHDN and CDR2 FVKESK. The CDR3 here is CASSQQGISGNTIYF. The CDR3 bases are TGTGCCAGCAGCCAACAGGGAATCTCTGGAAACACCATATATTTT.

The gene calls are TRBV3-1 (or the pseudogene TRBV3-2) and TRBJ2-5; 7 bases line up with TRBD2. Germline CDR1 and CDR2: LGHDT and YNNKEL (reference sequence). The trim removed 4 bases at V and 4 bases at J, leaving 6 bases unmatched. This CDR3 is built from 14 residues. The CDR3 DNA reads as TGTGCCAGCAGCCTGAGCGGCGGGGGAGAGACCCAGTACTTC. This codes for CASSLSGGGETQYF.

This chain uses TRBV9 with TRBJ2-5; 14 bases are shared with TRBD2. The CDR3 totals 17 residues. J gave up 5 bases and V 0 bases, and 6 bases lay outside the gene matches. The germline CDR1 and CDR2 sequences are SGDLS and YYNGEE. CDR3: CASSVGGTSGGGETQYF. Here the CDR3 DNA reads TGTGCCAGCAGCGTAGGTGGGACTAGCGGGGGAGGGGAGACCCAGTACTTC.